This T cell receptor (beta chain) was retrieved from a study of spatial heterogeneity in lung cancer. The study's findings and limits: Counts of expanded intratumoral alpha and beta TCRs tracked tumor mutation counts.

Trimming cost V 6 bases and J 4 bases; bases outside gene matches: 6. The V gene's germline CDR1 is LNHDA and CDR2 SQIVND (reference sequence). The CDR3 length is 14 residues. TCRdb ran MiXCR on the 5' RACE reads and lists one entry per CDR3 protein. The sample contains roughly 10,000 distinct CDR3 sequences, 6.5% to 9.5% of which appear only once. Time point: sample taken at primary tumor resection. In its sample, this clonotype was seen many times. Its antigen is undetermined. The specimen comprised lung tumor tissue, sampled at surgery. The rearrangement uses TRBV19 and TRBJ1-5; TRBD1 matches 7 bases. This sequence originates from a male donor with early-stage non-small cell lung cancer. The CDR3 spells CASRRQGENQPQHF. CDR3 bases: TGTGCCAGTAGGCGGCAGGGGGAAAATCAGCCCCAGCATTTT.